The 32 T cell receptor beta chains in this list originate from one sample, sequenced in a study of CD8+CD57+ T cells in acquired aplastic anemia. It was genomic DNA that served as the template for profiling TCR beta VDJ and CDR3. TCRdb used MiXCR to reprocess the reads, holding one entry per CDR3 protein. The table lists roughly 290,000 distinct CDR3 sequences, 50% to 65% of them singletons. In patients chosen for sequencing, flow cytometry had shown CD8+CD57+ cell expansion. Sequenced material: sorted CD4+, CD8+, or CD8+CD57+ T cells (not recorded which) from PBMCs. Source of these receptors: a human donor with aplastic anemia.

The chain couples TRBV2 to TRBJ1-6; TRBD1 matches at 7 bases. Germline V CDR1 and CDR2: SNHLY, FYNNEI. V shed 7 bases, J shed 7 bases, and the junction held 4 bases outside the gene matches. This CDR3 region has 13 residues. The CDR3 protein is CASTPTGNSPLHF. CDR3 nucleotide sequence: TGTGCCAGCACCCCGACAGGGAATTCACCCCTCCACTTT.

This clonotype was seen just once. This chain joins TRBV20-1 and TRBJ1-2; no clear D gene. The germline gives CDR1 DFQATT, CDR2 SNEGSKA (reference sequence). Trimming took 0 bases from V and 4 from J, leaving 12 bases between them. CDR3 length: 14 residues. CDR3 in amino acids: CSARDGRASYGYTF. In DNA form, the CDR3 reads TGCAGTGCTAGAGATGGGAGAGCGAGCTATGGCTACACCTTC.

This chain uses TRBV7-2 with TRBJ2-5, with 9 nucleotides matching TRBD2. Germline-derived CDR1 and CDR2 are SGHTA and FQGNSA. The ends lost 6 bases at V and 5 bases at J; junction bases unmatched: 13. The CDR3 has 16 amino acids. As DNA, the CDR3 is TGTGCCAGCAGTCAAATTCGGCGGGAGGGCGGCGAGACCCAGTACTTC. Encoded protein: CASSQIRREGGETQYF. Full variable domain (missing parts from reference TRBV7-2 and TRBJ2-5): GAGVSQSPSNKVTEKGKDVELRCDPISGHTALYWYRQSLGQGLEFLIYFQGNSAPDKSGLPSDRFSAERTGGSVSTLTIQRTQQEDSAVYLCASSQIRREGGETQYFGPGTRLLVL.

This clonotype was counted at least ten times. The chain carries TRBV20-1 and TRBJ2-1; 16 bases agree with TRBD2. Germline trimming cut 4 bases from V and 12 bases from J; bases unmatched to any gene: 3. This CDR3 contains 13 residues. The germline V gene has CDR1 DFQATT and CDR2 SNEGSKA (reference sequence). This CDR3 reads CSATGLAGGLQFF. The CDR3 DNA sequence: TGCAGTGCTACGGGACTAGCGGGAGGGCTGCAGTTCTTC.

CDR3 sequence: CASSPRMGGEQYF. The CDR3 coding sequence is TGTGCCAGCAGCCCCAGGATGGGGGGCGAGCAGTACTTC. V usage is TRBV7-3 and J usage is TRBJ2-7, with D possibly matching TRBD2 (6 bases). The ends were cut back, 5 bases at V and 6 bases at J, with 14 bases in the middle. Germline lookup yields CDR1 SGHTA and CDR2 FQGTGA. This CDR3 comprises 13 residues.

This clonotype was seen just once. The CDR3 sequence: CASARAGGDEQFF. Here the CDR3 DNA reads TGTGCCAGCGCCAGGGCGGGAGGGGATGAGCAGTTCTTC. The chain links TRBV7-3 to TRBJ2-1; 9 bases match TRBD2. This CDR3 contains 13 residues. Germline V gene lookup returns CDR1 SGHTA and CDR2 FQGTGA. Unmatched junction bases numbered 7, after V lost 8 bases and J lost 8 bases. The full variable domain, completed using reference TRBV7-3 and TRBJ2-1, is GAGVSQTPSNKVTEKGKYVELRCDPISGHTALYWYRQSLGQGPEFLIYFQGTGAADDSGLPNDRFFAVRPEGSVSTLKIQRTERGDSAVYLCASARAGGDEQFFGPGTRLTVL.

The chain carries TRBV12-3 or TRBV12-4 and TRBJ1-1, with D tentatively TRBD1 (6 bases). The CDR3 has 11 residues. V was clipped by 6 bases and J by 7 bases, with 9 bases between them. The CDR3 region has the DNA TGTGCCAGCAGAGAACAGGGTGAAGCTTTCTTT. It specifies CASREQGEAFF.

This clonotype was seen at least ten times. The V call is TRBV20-1, the J call TRBJ2-3; 7 nucleotides align to TRBD2. The CDR3 contains 14 residues. Trimming took 8 bases from V and 1 from J; bases not matched to a gene: 9. Looked up from germline, CDR1 is DFQATT and CDR2 is SNEGSKA (reference sequence). The CDR3 spells CSKRRTRGTDTQYF. CDR3 sequence (DNA): TGCAGTAAGAGACGGACTAGGGGCACAGATACGCAGTATTTT.

The CDR3 reads CASSWVQYTGELFF. The CDR3, as DNA: TGTGCCAGCTCCTGGGTGCAGTACACCGGGGAGCTGTTTTTT. This chain uses TRBV2 with TRBJ2-2; D unclear. CDR1 is SNHLY, CDR2 FYNNEI, per germline. The CDR3 is 14 residues long. V lost 8 bases and J lost 3, with 13 bases in between.

This clonotype turned up a few times. This chain joins TRBV7-9 and TRBJ2-5; tentative D call: TRBD1 (5 bases). Germline V CDR1 and CDR2: SEHNR, FQNEAQ (reference sequence). This CDR3 has 13 amino acids. Trimming took off 4 bases at V and 3 bases at J, with 9 bases between the two ends. The CDR3 sequence: CASSSGAEETQYF. In nucleotides, the CDR3 is TGTGCCAGCAGCTCTGGGGCAGAAGAGACCCAGTACTTC.

The chain couples TRBV9 to TRBJ2-3, with D hard to call. Germline V gene data show CDR1 as SGDLS and CDR2 as YYNGEE. V lost 0 bases, J lost 6 bases, and 14 bases lay in between. CDR3 length equals 15 residues. For the CDR3, the DNA is TGTGCCAGCAGCGTAGGTTGGTCTGCACACGATACGCAGTATTTT. Its protein product is CASSVGWSAHDTQYF.

Many counts were recorded for this clonotype. The chain recombines TRBV7-8 with TRBJ2-2; D gene uncertain. V was clipped by 3 bases and J by 6 bases, with 11 bases between them. CDR3 size: 14 residues. Per germline, CDR1 SGHVS and CDR2 FQNEAQ. CDR3 in DNA: TGTGCCAGCAGCTTCCGTGAGATCCCCGGGGAGCTGTTTTTT. Translating it yields CASSFREIPGELFF.

The chain carries TRBV14 and TRBJ1-6, with D possibly TRBD1 on 5 matching bases. CDR3 length: 13 amino acids. The V gene's germline CDR1 is SGHDN and CDR2 FVKESK. The ends were cut back, 4 bases at V and 10 bases at J, with 11 bases in the middle. The CDR3 DNA is TGTGCCAGCAGCCGGGACCCGAACTCACCCCTCCACTTT. Translated, it gives CASSRDPNSPLHF. Drawing the rest from reference TRBV14 and TRBJ1-6, the complete variable domain is EAGVTQFPSHSVIEKGQTVTLRCDPISGHDNLYWYRRVMGKEIKFLLHFVKESKQDESGMPNNRFLAERTGGTYSTLKVQPAELEDSGVYFCASSRDPNSPLHFGNGTRLTVT.

This clonotype has only one observation. DNA of the CDR3: TGTGCCAGTAGTATAGATCGTAGGGTTTTCAGGGGAACTGAAGCTTTCTTT. This codes for CASSIDRRVFRGTEAFF. The chain employs TRBV19 and TRBJ1-1, with a weak D call TRBD1 (6 bases). The CDR3 sequence is 17 residues long. CDR1 is LNHDA and CDR2 is SQIVND in the germline V gene (reference sequence). V gave up 0 bases and J gave up 5 bases, with 19 bases separating them.

This clonotype was picked up a small number of times. The chain joins TRBV2 to TRBJ1-1, with D maybe TRBD1 (6 bases). The CDR3 contains 15 residues. Deletions cut 8 bases from V and 5 bases from J, with 21 bases between. From germline, CDR1 is SNHLY and CDR2 FYNNEI. CDR3 bases: TGTGCCAGCCAACGGATTACCACAGGGTGGACTGAAGCTTTCTTT. It encodes CASQRITTGWTEAFF. Full variable domain (rest looked up from reference TRBV2 and TRBJ1-1): EPEVTQTPSHQVTQMGQEVILRCVPISNHLYFYWYRQILGQKVEFLVSFYNNEISEKSEIFDDQFSVERPDGSNFTLKIRSTKLEDSAMYFCASQRITTGWTEAFFGQGTRLTVV.

Concerning this clonotype itself: A read error may be the cause here, since a much bigger clone is one base away. The genes are TRBV2 and TRBJ1-1, with 8 bases aligning to TRBD1. The CDR3 has 17 residues. Germline lookup yields CDR1 SNHLY and CDR2 FYNNEI. The V and J ends lost 6 bases and 1 base, in that order; junction bases with no gene match: 13. The CDR3 spells CASSSSTLGQANTEAFF. Here the CDR3 DNA reads TGTGCCAGCAGCTCCTCAACACTGGGACAGGCGAACACTGAAGCTTTCTTT.

With respect to this clonotype: One end of the junction is discordant with germline, which a read error may explain. The chain recombines TRBV20-1 with TRBJ2-1; D remains unclear. The CDR3 sequence is 15 residues long. Germline-derived CDR1 and CDR2 are DFQATT and SNEGSKA (reference sequence). CDR3 coding DNA: TGCAGTGCTAGAGATGTGAGGAGCTCCTACAATGATCAGTTCTTC. Protein: CSARDVRSSYNDQFF.

This clonotype is a singleton in its sample. The rearrangement joins TRBV5-1 to TRBJ1-4, with 8 bases fitting TRBD1. J was trimmed by 10 bases and V by 4 bases; bases with no gene match: 12. The germline CDR1 and CDR2 sequences are SGHRS and YFSETQ. The CDR3 runs to 15 residues. The CDR3, as DNA: TGCGCCAGCAGCCCTGCCGACAGGGGAGGTGGAAAACTGTTTTTT. This translates into CASSPADRGGGKLFF.

CDR3 nucleotide sequence: TGTGCCAGCAGCCAAGGGACTAGCGGGGGGCGATACAATGAGCAGTTCTTC. Translation: CASSQGTSGGRYNEQFF. V and J are TRBV11-3 and TRBJ2-1; 15 nucleotides align to TRBD2. The junction had 6 bases not matched to a gene; V was cut back by 5 bases and J by 4 bases. Germline V lookup: CDR1 SGHNT, CDR2 YENEEA. The CDR3 extends over 17 amino acids.

This clonotype was observed at least ten times. The CDR3 region is CASSLGLADYNEQFF. For the CDR3, the DNA is TGTGCCAGCAGCTTAGGTCTAGCGGACTACAATGAGCAGTTCTTC. The V and J genes are TRBV7-8 and TRBJ2-1, with TRBD2 matching over 7 bases. Germline assignment: CDR1 SGHVS and CDR2 FQNEAQ. The CDR3 consists of 15 residues. V lost 1 base, J lost 3 bases, and 3 bases stayed unmatched.

The chain carries TRBV24-1 and TRBJ2-1; TRBD1 matches 9 bases. V shed 4 bases and J 5 bases; nucleotides not matched to a gene: 8. The CDR3 is made up of 16 amino acids. Germline CDR1 is KGHDR and CDR2 is SFDVKD. The CDR3: CATSDVGQGLHNEQFF. The CDR3 coding sequence is TGTGCCACCAGTGACGTCGGACAGGGGCTACACAATGAGCAGTTCTTC.

This sequence joins TRBV5-1 and TRBJ2-7, with D perhaps matching TRBD2 (6 bases). The CDR3 spans 15 residues. The germline V gene has CDR1 SGHRS and CDR2 YFSETQ. The ends were cut back, 5 bases at V and 7 bases at J, with 22 bases in the middle. CDR3 DNA: TGCGCCAGCAGACTTGGACTACCGTCCGGGGGAGAGCAGTACTTC. Its translation is CASRLGLPSGGEQYF.

The gene calls are TRBV5-1 and TRBJ2-3, with 11 bases aligning to TRBD2. J lost 5 bases, V lost 4 bases, and 9 bases had no gene match. In germline, CDR1 is SGHRS, CDR2 YFSETQ. The CDR3 consists of 16 residues. CDR3: CASSIPSGLAGDTQYF. The CDR3 coding sequence is TGCGCCAGCAGCATCCCCTCCGGACTAGCGGGAGATACGCAGTATTTT.

This clonotype was counted many times. The CDR3 sequence: CASSHPTSRQETQYF. CDR3 in DNA: TGTGCCAGCAGTCATCCCACTAGCCGGCAAGAGACCCAGTACTTC. The chain couples TRBV12-3 or TRBV12-4 to TRBJ2-5, with a tentative D call TRBD2 (6 bases). This CDR3 spans 15 amino acids. With 5 bases removed from V and 2 bases from J, the gap between germline ends came to 15 bases.

The table lists this clonotype with many counts. This CDR3 reads CATSDSRSTDNEQFF. In DNA, the CDR3 is TGTGCCACCAGTGATAGCCGCAGCACCGACAATGAGCAGTTCTTC. The genes are TRBV24-1 and TRBJ2-1; D is uncertain. Trimming left V 3 bases short and J 5 bases short, with 13 bases between. There are 15 residues in the CDR3. Germline V gene data show CDR1 as KGHDR and CDR2 as SFDVKD.

Details on this clonotype: A read error is possible here, since a much larger clone lies one base away. This chain links TRBV6-5 with TRBJ2-3; possible D gene TRBD2, 5 bases. The CDR3 totals 14 residues. Germline CDR1 is MNHEY and CDR2 is SVGAGI. The chain's CDR3 is CVANSPASTDAQYF. The CDR3 coding sequence is TGTGTCGCAAATAGTCCAGCTAGCACAGATGCGCAGTATTTT.

In its sample, this clonotype was seen many times. This chain uses TRBV6-1 with TRBJ1-2; tentatively, D is TRBD1 (6 bases). This CDR3 has 16 residues. Germline V gene data show CDR1 as MNHNS and CDR2 as SASEGT. The germline V and J ends were trimmed by 0 bases and 4 bases, with 15 bases remaining between them. The CDR3 reads CASSEAGGGGGYGYTF. CDR3 coding DNA: TGTGCCAGCAGTGAAGCTGGGGGAGGGGGAGGCTATGGCTACACCTTC.

This clonotype was detected many times. The V gene is TRBV20-1, the J gene TRBJ1-5; weak D call: TRBD1 (6 bases). V was pared by 4 bases and J by 8 bases, with 18 bases between. The CDR3 is 14 amino acids. CDR1 and CDR2 (germline): DFQATT, SNEGSKA (reference sequence). The CDR3 DNA reads TGCAGTGCTACGGACAGCCCGCCCAGGGAGCCCCAGCATTTT. Its protein product is CSATDSPPREPQHF.

The chain has TRBV18 and TRBJ1-3, with D maybe TRBD1 (5 bases). The V end lost 1 base, the J end lost 0 bases, and 13 bases lay between the germline ends. The CDR3 covers 17 residues. CDR1 and CDR2 (germline): KGHSH, LQKENI. The CDR3 nucleotides read TGTGCCAGCTCACCACGAGCTCAGGGTAGCTCTGGAAACACCATATATTTT. Its protein is CASSPRAQGSSGNTIYF. Full variable domain (missing parts from reference TRBV18 and TRBJ1-3): NAGVMQNPRHLVRRRGQEARLRCSPMKGHSHVYWYRQLPEEGLKFMVYLQKENIIDESGMPKERFSAEFPKEGPSILRIQQVVRGDSAAYFCASSPRAQGSSGNTIYFGEGSWLTVV.

The rearrangement links TRBV15 to TRBJ2-7; D might be TRBD2 (5 bases). Germline V CDR1 and CDR2: LNHNV, YYDKDF (reference sequence). The CDR3 spans 15 residues. V lost 1 base to trimming and J lost 1 base, with 11 bases between them. The CDR3 nucleotides are TGTGCCACCAGCAGAGCTCTGGACTCTTCCTACGAGCAGTACTTC. This encodes CATSRALDSSYEQYF.

This chain connects TRBV10-3 to TRBJ1-1; TRBD1 might be the D (5 bases). Trimming took off 6 bases at V and 3 bases at J, with 11 bases between the two ends. Germline loops: CDR1 ENHRY, CDR2 SYGVKD. The CDR3 length is 13 residues. The CDR3 nucleotides are TGTGCCATCAGGCTCGACAGATACACTGAAGCTTTCTTT. It encodes CAIRLDRYTEAFF.

V is TRBV7-2 and J is TRBJ2-7; TRBD2 aligns across 13 bases. The J segment lost 6 bases and the V segment lost 5 bases, leaving 7 bases of the junction unmatched. Looked up from germline, CDR1 is SGHTA and CDR2 is FQGNSA. The CDR3 totals 15 residues. DNA of the CDR3: TGTGCCAGCAGCGAAACTAGCGGGAGGGCCTCCGAGCAGTACTTC. Its translation: CASSETSGRASEQYF. The full variable domain, with the rest looked up from reference TRBV7-2 and TRBJ2-7, is GAGVSQSPSNKVTEKGKDVELRCDPISGHTALYWYRQSLGQGLEFLIYFQGNSAPDKSGLPSDRFSAERTGGSVSTLTIQRTQQEDSAVYLCASSETSGRASEQYFGPGTRLTVT.